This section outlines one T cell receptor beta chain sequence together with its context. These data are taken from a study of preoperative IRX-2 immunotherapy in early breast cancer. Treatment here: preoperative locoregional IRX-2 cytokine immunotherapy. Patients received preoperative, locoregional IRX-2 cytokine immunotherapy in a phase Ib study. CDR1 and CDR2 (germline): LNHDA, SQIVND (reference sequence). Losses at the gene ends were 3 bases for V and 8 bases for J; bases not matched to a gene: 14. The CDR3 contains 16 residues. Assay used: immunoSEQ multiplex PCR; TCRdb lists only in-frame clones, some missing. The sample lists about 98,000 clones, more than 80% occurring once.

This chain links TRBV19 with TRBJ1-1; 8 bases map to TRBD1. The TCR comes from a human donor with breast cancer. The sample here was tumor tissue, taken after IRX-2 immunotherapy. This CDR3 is CASSIGAAGGALEAFF. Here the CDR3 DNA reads TGTGCCAGTAGTATCGGCGCCGCAGGGGGCGCGTTGGAAGCTTTCTTT.